What follows is one T cell receptor beta chain and its context. The antigen is not known. The sample originates from a study of cytomegalovirus exposure and HLA in healthy donors. Between the trimmed V and J ends, which lost 0 bases and 4 bases, there was a span of 12 bases. Per the germline V gene, CDR1 is SGDLS and CDR2 is YYNGEE. The CDR3 spans 15 residues. With 60 Vbeta and 13 Jbeta primers, the PCR was carried out. Sequencing was performed with immunoSEQ multiplex PCR; in TCRdb, only in-frame clones are kept and a portion is missing. Altogether fewer than 150,000 clones are present, around 80% being singletons, with the ten largest covering 2.7%. General observations from the study: Researchers reported from a later analysis that most CMV-associated TCR beta chains appeared HLA-restricted. The listing of some 170 TCR beta chains classed them as cytomegalovirus-associated.

Sequences were obtained from PBMCs. This clonotype was sampled from a middle-aged woman in good health and CMV-seropositive. The chain recombines TRBV9 with TRBJ2-3; TRBD2 might be the D (6 bases). CDR3 DNA: TGTGCCAGCAGCGTAGGGGCGGGGATTTCAGATACGCAGTATTTT. It specifies CASSVGAGISDTQYF.